These T cell receptor beta chains were read from a single sample in a study of CD8 T cells in ankylosing spondylitis. TCRdb passed the 5' RACE reads through MiXCR, listing each CDR3 protein once. The sample contains about 540,000 distinct CDR3 sequences, approximately 12% of which appear only once. The sample comprised blood, either unsorted or a sorted T cell fraction (not recorded which). The source is a male donor with ankylosing spondylitis. Each CDR3 is given with its conserved first and last residue. D genes are given only for firm matches. Clone size is not always given. Where it is, it says once, few, many or a class for expanded clones.

TRBD2	TRBV5-5	NA	TRBJ2-1	CASSLHQREYNEQFF	TGTGCCAGCAGCTTGCACCAGCGGGAGTACAATGAGCAGTTCTTC
NA	TRBV7-9	NA	TRBJ2-1	CASSPTWMSYNEQFF	TGTGCCAGCAGCCCTACATGGATGTCCTACAATGAGCAGTTCTTC
NA	TRBV3-1	few	TRBJ1-3	CASSQESWASGNTIYF	TGTGCCAGCAGCCAAGAAAGTTGGGCATCTGGAAACACCATATATTTT
NA	TRBV20-1	few	TRBJ1-2	CSARETALGYTF	TGCAGTGCTAGAGAAACAGCCCTTGGCTACACCTTC
NA	TRBV12-3/TRBV12-4	few	TRBJ2-1	CASSLGGYSEQFF	TGTGCCAGCAGTTTAGGAGGGTATAGTGAGCAGTTCTTC
NA	TRBV5-6	NA	TRBJ2-4	CASSLVAVAKNIQYF	TGTGCCAGCAGCTTGGTGGCAGTAGCCAAAAACATTCAGTACTTC
TRBD1	TRBV24-1	NA	TRBJ2-1	CATSDGTGRNEQFF	TGTGCCACCAGTGACGGGACAGGGAGGAATGAGCAGTTCTTC
TRBD1	TRBV20-1	many	TRBJ1-6	CSAPWTGRSPLHF	TGCAGTGCTCCGTGGACAGGGAGATCACCCCTCCACTTT
TRBD1	TRBV6-1	NA	TRBJ2-1	CASSSGTGENNEQFF	TGTGCCAGCAGCTCCGGGACAGGGGAGAACAATGAGCAGTTCTTC
NA	TRBV27	NA	TRBJ2-5	CASSQGNQETQYF	TGTGCCAGCAGTCAGGGTAACCAAGAGACCCAGTACTTC
TRBD1	TRBV10-3	NA	TRBJ1-5	CAISEMDRRNQPQHF	TGTGCCATCAGTGAAATGGACAGGAGGAATCAGCCCCAGCATTTT
NA	TRBV11-2	few	TRBJ2-3	CASSAQRGAVSTDTQYF	TGTGCCAGCAGCGCCCAGAGGGGGGCGGTAAGCACAGATACGCAGTATTTT
NA	TRBV3-1	NA	TRBJ1-2	CASSQERQRYGYTF	TGTGCCAGCAGCCAAGAGAGACAGCGGTATGGCTACACCTTC
NA	TRBV5-1	many	TRBJ2-2	CASSVATGRTGELFF	TGCGCCAGCAGCGTCGCCACAGGGCGCACCGGGGAGCTGTTTTTT
NA	TRBV6-5	many	TRBJ2-2	CASSYSMAGVAGELFF	TGTGCCAGCAGTTACTCGATGGCAGGGGTCGCCGGGGAGCTGTTTTTT
NA	TRBV7-2	NA	TRBJ1-4	CASSEGGGEKLFF	TGTGCCAGCAGCGAGGGGGGCGGTGAAAAACTGTTTTTT